This T cell receptor beta chain emerged from a study of T-cell memory formation after mild COVID-19. The wider study: Most TCR clusters belonged to a single donor. Whole-study results and caveats: The CD4+ clones that contracted clustered mainly within CM and EM, and the CD8+ clones concentrated in EMRA. Among clones peaking at day 37 in the second wave, SARS-CoV-2 specificity remained unconfirmed.

About this clonotype: The target antigen is unknown.

V lost 6 bases to trimming and J lost 7 bases; unmatched junction nucleotides: 11. Germline V gene sequence: CDR1 DFQATT, CDR2 SNEGSKA (reference sequence). This CDR3 is built from 14 residues. Amplification by 5'RACE using constant-segment primers produced TCR alpha and TCR beta cDNA libraries that carried sample barcodes and UMIs. TCRdb independently ran MiXCR on the 5' RACE reads; one entry per CDR3 protein. The sample comprises more than 9,500 distinct CDR3 sequences, about 14% of which are singletons, and roughly 56% rests with the top ten. This receptor was identified in a man aged 18 to 29 who had mild COVID-19 (a few samples of this study predate the infection). Cell type and time point are not known. Sequencing was done on a sample of PBMCs or a T cell subset sorted from them (not recorded which). This rearrangement joins TRBV20-1 to TRBJ2-1; 8 bases fit TRBD2. The DNA of the CDR3 is TGCAGTGCCAATCAGCATGCTAGCGGGAATGAGCAGTTCTTC. This sequence encodes CSANQHASGNEQFF.